These T cell receptor beta chains were read from a single sample in a study of STAT5B mutations in CD4+ large granular lymphocyte leukemia. Sequencing used immunoSEQ multiplex PCR; TCRdb keeps in-frame clones, though not all of them. Of under 8,500 clones in the sample, roughly 86% are singletons; the top ten hold 50%. The specimen was PBMCs. These receptors all come from a woman in her 70s with CD4+ T-cell large granular lymphocyte leukemia. Each CDR3 is given with its conserved first and last residue. The D gene is left open where the match is weak. The listing skips clone size in some rows; elsewhere it reads once, few, many or a size class.

DNA	CDR3	J	V	size	D
TGTGCCTGGAGTGTGTCGAGCTACGAGCAGTACTTC	CAWSVSSYEQYF	TRBJ2-7	TRBV30	.	.
TGTGCCAGCAGGGTAGCCCTCCACGAGCAGTACTTC	CASRVALHEQYF	TRBJ2-7	TRBV2	.	.
TGTGCCAGCAGCTTAGATGGTCGGCAGTCTGAAGCTTTCTTT	CASSLDGRQSEAFF	TRBJ1-1	TRBV7-9	.	.
TGTGCCAGCAGCCAAGTGGGTTTCACAGATACGCAGTATTTT	CASSQVGFTDTQYF	TRBJ2-3	TRBV11-1	.	.
TGCGCCAGCAGCTGGGGGGGGGCGCGGGAGCAGTTCTTC	CASSWGGAREQFF	TRBJ2-1	TRBV5-1	.	.
TGTGCCAGCAGCTTTGGGACAGTTAACACAGATACGCAGTATTTT	CASSFGTVNTDTQYF	TRBJ2-3	TRBV7-2	.	TRBD1
TGTGCCAGCAGTGAAACGTTGGGCTATGGCTACACCTTC	CASSETLGYGYTF	TRBJ1-2	TRBV6-1	.	.
TGTGCCTGGAGTGCCGGCGGGACAGCCACCTACGAGCAGTACTTC	CAWSAGGTATYEQYF	TRBJ2-7	TRBV30	.	.
TGCAGCGTCGAGGGCTTCCGTGGATATGGCTACACCTTC	CSVEGFRGYGYTF	TRBJ1-2	TRBV29-1	.	.
TGTGCCAGCAGCTTAGAACAGTATAATTCACCCCTCCACTTT	CASSLEQYNSPLHF	TRBJ1-6	TRBV7-9	.	.
TGTGCCAGCACCTCTAAGGCAGGGAGTGAAGCTTTCTTT	CASTSKAGSEAFF	TRBJ1-1	TRBV11-2	.	.
TGTGCCAGCGGAGACAGGGGGCGCAGGTTTGGAAACACCATATATTTT	CASGDRGRRFGNTIYF	TRBJ1-3	TRBV19	.	TRBD1
TGTGCCTGGGGGGCTAGCGGGGGTTTGAGCTACGAGCAGTACTTC	CAWGASGGLSYEQYF	TRBJ2-7	TRBV30	.	TRBD2
TGTGCCAGCAGAAATCAGGGGACAGCCTTAGGGAGGACCTTC	CASRNQGTALGRTF	TRBJ1-2	TRBV5-6	.	TRBD1
TGTGCCAGTAAAGAGCGGGGGGCCCACAATGAGCAGTTCTTC	CASKERGAHNEQFF	TRBJ2-1	TRBV19	.	TRBD2
TGTGCCAGCAGTCTATCAGGGGTAGCCAAAAACATTCAGTACTTC	CASSLSGVAKNIQYF	TRBJ2-4	TRBV28	once	.
TGTGCCAGCAGCTTATCAGGGGCTACCCTTTATGGCTACACCTTC	CASSLSGATLYGYTF	TRBJ1-2	TRBV7-2	.	.
TGTGCCATTAATAGACAGGAGGGCACTGAAGCTTTCTTT	CAINRQEGTEAFF	TRBJ1-1	TRBV10-3	.	.
TGTGCCAGCAGCTTACCTTCTAGCGAAAATGAGCAGTTCTTC	CASSLPSSENEQFF	TRBJ2-1	TRBV7-3	.	.
TGCGCCAGCAGCCAAGATATCGGAGAGACCCAGTACTTC	CASSQDIGETQYF	TRBJ2-5	TRBV4-3	.	.
TGTGCCAGCAGCGTAGGACTTAATGAGCAGTTCTTC	CASSVGLNEQFF	TRBJ2-1	TRBV9	.	.
TGTGCCAGCGGCAGTGGAACGGGGACTGGAAACACCATATATTTT	CASGSGTGTGNTIYF	TRBJ1-3	TRBV18	.	.
TGTGCCAGCAGCACGGGACATACGACTGAAAAACTGTTTTTT	CASSTGHTTEKLFF	TRBJ1-4	TRBV7-9	once	.
TGTGCCAGCAGCTTGGATAGGACTAGCGGGGGAGGAGATACGCAGTATTTT	CASSLDRTSGGGDTQYF	TRBJ2-3	TRBV5-6	.	TRBD2
TGTGCCACCAGCAGAGACCACGGACAGCCCTACGAGCAGTACTTC	CATSRDHGQPYEQYF	TRBJ2-7	TRBV15	.	.
TGTGCCAGCAGTCAGACAGGGGGCAGTTCACCCCTCCACTTT	CASSQTGGSSPLHF	TRBJ1-6	TRBV27	few	TRBD1
TGTGCCAGCAGCTTAGCTAGGGGCACCGGGGAGCTGTTTTTT	CASSLARGTGELFF	TRBJ2-2	TRBV11-2	.	.
TGTGCCAGCAGCACCAGGGGAAGATCACCCCTCCACTTT	CASSTRGRSPLHF	TRBJ1-6	TRBV7-2	.	.
TGTGCCAGCGATCCCTGGGCTAGCAGGTACAATGAGCAGTTCTTC	CASDPWASRYNEQFF	TRBJ2-1	TRBV6-5	.	.